The sequence of this TCR beta chain was determined in a study of T cell responses to AZD1222 COVID-19 vaccine. Germline values: CDR1 SGHVS, CDR2 FQNEAQ. The CDR3 is 16 amino acids. Trimming took 3 bases from V and 0 from J, leaving 14 bases between them. Repertoires were generated with immunoSEQ multiplex PCR, while TCRdb's copy carries only in-frame clones and drops some. The sample has 120,000 or so clones; just under 90% are singletons. Comments on this clone: The antigen remains undetermined.

Study outcomes and limitations: Baseline antibody screening turned up just a handful of seropositive AZD1222 recipients. Possibly, clonal diversity was underestimated; donors were largely white British and included more females.

The sequence was obtained from an adult in good health. The specimen was peripheral blood, collected on day 0 of AZD1222 vaccination. The rearrangement uses TRBV7-8 and TRBJ1-1; tentative D call: TRBD1 (6 bases). The CDR3 loop is CASSFELQGLNTEAFF. CDR3 bases: TGTGCCAGCAGCTTCGAACTACAGGGTTTGAACACTGAAGCTTTCTTT.